What follows are 11 T cell receptor beta chains derived from one specimen sequenced in a study of blood T cell repertoires in COVID-19. Using immunoSEQ multiplex PCR, the repertoire was profiled, and TCRdb retains in-frame clones only, with some absent. The sample holds roughly 43,000 clones, just under 70% seen once. What was sequenced was peripheral blood. These receptors were obtained from an elderly man with acute or convalescent COVID-19.

The V and J genes are TRBV27 and TRBJ2-5; 7 nucleotides agree with TRBD1. This CDR3 contains 16 residues. V lost 2 bases, J lost 4 bases, and 10 bases stayed unmatched. Per germline, CDR1 MNHEY and CDR2 SMNVEV (reference sequence). CDR3 DNA sequence: TGTGCCAGCAGTTTAATACTAGGGGGCGGTGGAGAGACCCAGTACTTC. It specifies CASSLILGGGGETQYF.

This clone was counted a few times. The chain is built from TRBV2 and TRBJ2-1; 7 nucleotides line up with TRBD2. The germline V gene has CDR1 SNHLY and CDR2 FYNNEI. The CDR3 totals 11 residues. V was clipped by 5 bases and J by 15 bases; unmatched bases: 7. The CDR3 reads CASSLGEGGFF. CDR3 DNA: TGTGCCAGCAGTTTGGGGGAGGGAGGGTTCTTC.

This clone has only a few counts. This chain joins TRBV25-1 and TRBJ2-7, with D possibly matching TRBD1 (5 bases). This CDR3 has 14 amino acids. Germline CDR1 is MGHDK and CDR2 is SYGVNS. Between the trimmed V and J ends, which lost 0 bases and 7 bases, there was a span of 13 bases. This CDR3 reads CASSEYVPGREQYF. DNA for the CDR3: TGTGCCAGCAGTGAATATGTTCCAGGGCGGGAGCAGTACTTC.

This chain connects TRBV6-5 to TRBJ2-7; 14 bases agree with TRBD2. CDR3 length equals 16 residues. Germline V gives CDR1 MNHEY, CDR2 SVGAGI. Trimming at V came to 3 bases and at J to 3 bases, leaving 4 bases not matched to a gene. CDR3 bases: TGTGCCAGCAGTTATGCCGGGACTAGCGGGAGCTACGAGCAGTACTTC. Its translation is CASSYAGTSGSYEQYF.

The chain joins TRBV5-5 to TRBJ1-1, with D possibly being TRBD1 (6 bases). The CDR3 spans 14 residues. From germline, CDR1 is SGHKS and CDR2 YYEKEE (reference sequence). Trimming cost V 2 bases and J 0 bases, with 8 bases left between them. Written as DNA, the CDR3 is TGTGCCAGCAGCTTAGGGGGTATGAACACTGAAGCTTTCTTT. Translating it yields CASSLGGMNTEAFF.

The table lists this clone with a few counts. The rearrangement uses TRBV18 and TRBJ1-5, with 7 bases fitting TRBD1. Per the germline V gene, CDR1 is KGHSH and CDR2 is LQKENI. V trimming: 6 bases; J trimming: 2 bases; junction bases outside the gene matches: 7. This CDR3 has 15 residues. The CDR3 region is CASSGTDARNQPQHF. The CDR3 coding sequence is TGTGCCAGCTCGGGGACAGATGCTCGCAATCAGCCCCAGCATTTT.

This clone was recorded a few times. The chain carries TRBV5-4 and TRBJ2-7; D is unresolved. This CDR3 contains 13 residues. The germline V and J ends were trimmed by 1 base and 2 bases, with 7 bases remaining between them. Germline V lookup: CDR1 SGHNT, CDR2 YYREEE (reference sequence). CDR3 DNA: TGTGCCAGCAGCTTGCCAGGTCCCTACGAGCAGTACTTC. As protein: CASSLPGPYEQYF.

The chain combines TRBV7-2 with TRBJ2-3; D unclear. CDR1 SGHTA and CDR2 FQGNSA come from the germline V gene. Trimming took 3 bases from V and 6 from J, leaving 4 bases between them. The CDR3 sequence is 11 residues long. The CDR3 sequence is CASSFGDTQYF. CDR3 in DNA: TGTGCCAGCAGCTTCGGGGATACGCAGTATTTT.

CDR3 protein: CASSYAGGNTEAFF. In DNA, the CDR3 is TGTGCCAGCAGCTATGCCGGGGGGAACACTGAAGCTTTCTTT. The J gene is TRBJ1-1, the V gene TRBV7-2; perhaps TRBD1 as D (5 bases). The CDR3 covers 14 residues. Germline values: CDR1 SGHTA, CDR2 FQGNSA. V lost 4 bases and J 1 base, leaving 10 bases between the germline ends. The full variable domain, with the rest looked up from reference TRBV7-2 and TRBJ1-1, is GAGVSQSPSNKVTEKGKDVELRCDPISGHTALYWYRQSLGQGLEFLIYFQGNSAPDKSGLPSDRFSAERTGGSVSTLTIQRTQQEDSAVYLCASSYAGGNTEAFFGQGTRLTVV.

In its sample, this clone was seen once. This chain links TRBV5-6 with TRBJ1-2; D may be TRBD1 (5 bases). This CDR3 is 13 amino acids long. Trimming left V 1 base short and J 8 bases short, with 12 bases between. Germline V lookup: CDR1 SGHDT, CDR2 YYEEEE. CDR3 protein: CASSLSTGRGYTF. The CDR3, as DNA: TGTGCCAGCAGCTTGAGCACAGGTCGGGGCTACACCTTC. Together with reference TRBV5-6 and TRBJ1-2, the CDR3 gives the full variable domain: DAGVTQSPTHLIKTRGQQVTLRCSPKSGHDTVSWYQQALGQGPQFIFQYYEEEERQRGNFPDRFSGHQFPNYSSELNVNALLLGDSALYLCASSLSTGRGYTFGSGTRLTVV.

This rearrangement joins TRBV27 to TRBJ1-5, with TRBD1 matching over 12 bases. Per the germline V gene, CDR1 is MNHEY and CDR2 is SMNVEV (reference sequence). The J segment lost 6 bases and the V segment lost 8 bases, leaving 8 bases of the junction unmatched. The CDR3 runs to 15 residues. The CDR3: CASGGGQGAFQPQHF. The CDR3 bases are TGTGCCAGCGGGGGGGGACAGGGGGCATTTCAGCCCCAGCATTTT.